This entry lists 21 T cell receptor beta chains sequenced from one sample in a study of beta chain features in type 1 diabetes. Isolated RNA was reverse transcribed in full, so expressed TCRB transcripts were sequenced. Assay: immunoSEQ multiplex PCR; the TCRdb copy retains only in-frame clones and omits some. Seen here are hundreds of thousands of clones, about 30% observed once, and the top ten hold about 0.065%. Sequenced sample: naive CD4+ T cells from blood. These receptors came from a man aged 18 to 29 in good health.

This clone was seen only once. The V gene is TRBV6-5, the J gene TRBJ2-1, with unresolved D. Trimming left V 5 bases short and J 5 bases short, with 10 bases between. The germline V gene encodes CDR1 MNHEY and CDR2 SVGAGI. The CDR3 totals 13 residues. The CDR3 sequence is CASSLRVHNEQFF. DNA for the CDR3: TGTGCCAGCAGTCTGCGTGTCCACAATGAGCAGTTCTTC.

This clone was observed a few times. The chain recombines TRBV7-9 with TRBJ2-7; D call uncertain. This CDR3 spans 15 amino acids. Trimming took off 1 base at V and 6 bases at J, with 16 bases between the two ends. CDR1 and CDR2 (germline): SEHNR, FQNEAQ (reference sequence). The CDR3 nucleotides read TGTGCCAGCAGCTTAGATTATAACAGCATGGGCGAGCAGTACTTC. Protein: CASSLDYNSMGEQYF.

The J gene is TRBJ2-3, the V gene TRBV7-9; perhaps TRBD1 as D (6 bases). V was pared by 5 bases and J by 6 bases, with 6 bases between. The CDR3 is made up of 11 amino acids. Germline lookup yields CDR1 SEHNR and CDR2 FQNEAQ (reference sequence). The CDR3 DNA is TGTGCCAGCAGCCAGGGGGATACGCAGTATTTT. Translation: CASSQGDTQYF.

This clone has only a few counts. CDR3 nucleotides: TGTGCCAGCAGCGTAGACCCCATTAGAGGGCTAGAGCAGTTCTTC. This encodes CASSVDPIRGLEQFF. The chain has TRBV9 and TRBJ2-1; weak D call: TRBD2 (5 bases). V was pared by 0 bases and J by 10 bases, with 17 bases between. CDR1 is SGDLS and CDR2 is YYNGEE in the germline V gene. The CDR3 runs 15 residues.

The CDR3: CASSLLRDRIDEQFF. The CDR3 nucleotides read TGTGCCAGCAGCCTCCTCCGGGACAGGATCGATGAGCAGTTCTTC. The chain employs TRBV5-6 and TRBJ2-1; 8 bases map to TRBD1. Unmatched junction bases numbered 11, after V lost 4 bases and J lost 8 bases. The CDR3 covers 15 residues. Germline V lookup: CDR1 SGHDT, CDR2 YYEEEE.

This clone has only a few counts. CDR3 amino acids: CASSLVPGTEAFF. The CDR3, as DNA: TGTGCCAGCAGCTTAGTTCCGGGAACTGAAGCTTTCTTT. This sequence joins TRBV13 and TRBJ1-1; D gene uncertain. The germline CDR1 and CDR2 sequences are PRHDT and FYEKMQ (reference sequence). The CDR3 is 13 residues long. Trimming stripped 1 base from V and 5 bases from J, with 8 bases between.

The chain is built from TRBV19 and TRBJ2-1; TRBD1 matches 9 bases. This CDR3 contains 15 residues. Per the germline V gene, CDR1 is LNHDA and CDR2 is SQIVND (reference sequence). V was clipped by 2 bases and J by 3 bases; unmatched bases: 2. CDR3 sequence reads: CASSIWDRDYNEQFF. The CDR3 nucleotides read TGTGCCAGTAGTATATGGGACAGGGACTACAATGAGCAGTTCTTC.

The chain recombines TRBV29-1 with TRBJ2-3, with D unresolved. V lost 6 bases, J lost 0 bases, and 13 bases lay in between. This CDR3 is built from 14 residues. Germline V CDR1 and CDR2: SQVTM, ANQGSEA. CDR3 sequence: CSVRSGPSTDTQYF. In nucleotides, the CDR3 is TGCAGCGTCCGTTCGGGCCCTAGCACAGATACGCAGTATTTT.

The J gene is TRBJ2-3, the V gene TRBV4-2; TRBD2 matches 14 bases. This CDR3 spans 16 amino acids. Germline V lookup: CDR1 LGHNA, CDR2 YNFKEQ. The V and J ends lost 4 bases and 4 bases, in that order; junction bases with no gene match: 4. The CDR3 is CASSPGLAGDADTQYF. The CDR3 nucleotides are TGTGCCAGCAGCCCGGGACTAGCGGGAGACGCAGATACGCAGTATTTT.

The rearrangement links TRBV4-3 to TRBJ2-7; D might be TRBD2 (5 bases). This CDR3 region has 15 residues. V shed 0 bases and J shed 6 bases, with 15 bases lying between them. The germline gives CDR1 LGHNA, CDR2 YSLEER. The CDR3 sequence is CASSQEASLASEQYF. The CDR3, as DNA: TGCGCCAGCAGCCAAGAGGCGTCCCTAGCCTCCGAGCAGTACTTC.

To note about this clone: The sample holds other DNA sequences that translate to the same CDR3. V gene TRBV2 combines with J gene TRBJ2-1; the D is unclear. The germline V gene has CDR1 SNHLY and CDR2 FYNNEI. The CDR3 sequence is 13 residues long. Deletions cut 2 bases from V and 0 bases from J, with 2 bases between. This CDR3 is CASSENSYNEQFF. CDR3 in DNA: TGTGCCAGCAGTGAAAACTCCTACAATGAGCAGTTCTTC.

This rearrangement joins TRBV6-6 to TRBJ2-1; TRBD2 might be the D (6 bases). V was cut by 6 bases and J by 9 bases, with 12 bases left in between. Germline CDR1 is MNHNY and CDR2 is SVGAGI (reference sequence). This CDR3 contains 12 residues. The CDR3 region has the DNA TGTGCCAGCAGCAGGGACTGGAGTGAGCAGTTCTTC. Translation: CASSRDWSEQFF.

The chain has TRBV19 and TRBJ2-7; either TRBD1 or TRBD2 may supply D (5 bases each). The length of the CDR3 is 13 residues. CDR1 LNHDA and CDR2 SQIVND come from the germline V gene (reference sequence). Between the trimmed V and J ends, which lost 7 bases and 2 bases, there was a span of 12 bases. CDR3 loop: CASNRDGTYEQYF. The DNA of the CDR3 is TGTGCCAGTAACCGGGACGGCACCTACGAGCAGTACTTC.

The chain recombines TRBV5-1 with TRBJ2-7; D perhaps matches TRBD1 (6 bases). The CDR3 has 15 amino acids. Trimming took off 7 bases at V and 3 bases at J, with 20 bases between the two ends. Germline CDR1 is SGHRS and CDR2 is YFSETQ. CDR3: CASEDIPGQGYEQYF. The CDR3 region has the DNA TGCGCCAGCGAGGATATCCCGGGACAAGGCTACGAGCAGTACTTC. The full variable domain, with the rest looked up from reference TRBV5-1 and TRBJ2-7, is KAGVTQTPRYLIKTRGQQVTLSCSPISGHRSVSWYQQTPGQGLQFLFEYFSETQRNKGNFPGRFSGRQFSNSRSEMNVSTLELGDSALYLCASEDIPGQGYEQYFGPGTRLTVT.

The V and J genes are TRBV5-4 and TRBJ2-7; D unresolved. From germline, CDR1 is SGHNT and CDR2 YYREEE (reference sequence). This CDR3 has 14 residues. V was pared by 4 bases and J by 3 bases, with 14 bases between. CDR3 loop: CASSHGRPDYEQYF. The CDR3 bases are TGTGCCAGCAGCCACGGTCGCCCGGACTACGAGCAGTACTTC.

This clone has a handful of counts. The CDR3 nucleotides read TGTGCCAGCAGCCTAATCGGGATTTCGGCTGAGCAGTTCTTC. Amino acid sequence: CASSLIGISAEQFF. V is TRBV5-4 and J is TRBJ2-1; tentatively, D is TRBD2 (5 bases). Germline V CDR1 and CDR2: SGHNT, YYREEE (reference sequence). Trimming took off 4 bases at V and 9 bases at J, with 17 bases between the two ends. The CDR3 spans 14 residues. The full variable domain, in which reference TRBV5-4 and TRBJ2-1 provide the parts outside the CDR3, is ETGVTQSPTHLIKTRGQQVTLRCSSQSGHNTVSWYQQALGQGPQFIFQYYREEENGRGNFPPRFSGLQFPNYSSELNVNALELDDSALYLCASSLIGISAEQFFGPGTRLTVL.

There are a few counts of this clone. The genes are TRBV4-1 and TRBJ2-5; 7 bases are a match to TRBD1. Germline lookup yields CDR1 MGHRA and CDR2 YSYEKL. V trimming: 4 bases; J trimming: 5 bases; junction bases outside the gene matches: 7. The CDR3 has 14 amino acids. CDR3 residues: CASSPTGIRETQYF. The DNA for the CDR3 is TGCGCCAGCAGCCCGACAGGGATTAGGGAGACCCAGTACTTC.

This clone was seen only a few times. This chain links TRBV10-3 with TRBJ2-1; TRBD2 matches at 7 bases. The CDR3 spans 17 residues. Looked up from germline, CDR1 is ENHRY and CDR2 is SYGVKD. With 0 bases clipped from V and 5 bases from J, the junction kept 10 bases outside the gene matches. The CDR3 DNA is TGTGCCATCAGTGAGTCGGGGGGACTACCAAATCACAATGAGCAGTTCTTC. This sequence encodes CAISESGGLPNHNEQFF.

The rearrangement joins TRBV7-3 to TRBJ2-3; 13 nucleotides agree with TRBD2. The V gene end was trimmed by 4 bases and the J gene end by 3 bases; junction bases not matched to a gene: 1. CDR1 is SGHTA, CDR2 FQGTGA, per germline. CDR3 length: 15 residues. In nucleotides, the CDR3 is TGTGCCAGCAGCTGGACTAGCGGGAGAACAGATACGCAGTATTTT. Protein sequence: CASSWTSGRTDTQYF.

The chain links TRBV2 to TRBJ2-7, with 11 bases identical to TRBD2. Germline-derived CDR1 and CDR2 are SNHLY and FYNNEI. Trimming at V came to 6 bases and at J to 0 bases, leaving 1 base not matched to a gene. This CDR3 has 14 residues. Here the CDR3 DNA reads TGTGCCAGCAGGACTAGCGGGAACTCCTACGAGCAGTACTTC. It translates to CASRTSGNSYEQYF.

This clone showed up just a few times. The gene calls are TRBV30 and TRBJ2-7; 10 bases map to TRBD2. The germline CDR1 and CDR2 sequences are GTSNPN and SVGIG (reference sequence). CDR3 length equals 14 residues. The J segment lost 7 bases and the V segment lost 4 bases, leaving 10 bases of the junction unmatched. The CDR3: CAWKGLAFVSEQYF. The DNA for the CDR3 is TGTGCCTGGAAGGGACTAGCGTTCGTCTCTGAGCAGTACTTC.